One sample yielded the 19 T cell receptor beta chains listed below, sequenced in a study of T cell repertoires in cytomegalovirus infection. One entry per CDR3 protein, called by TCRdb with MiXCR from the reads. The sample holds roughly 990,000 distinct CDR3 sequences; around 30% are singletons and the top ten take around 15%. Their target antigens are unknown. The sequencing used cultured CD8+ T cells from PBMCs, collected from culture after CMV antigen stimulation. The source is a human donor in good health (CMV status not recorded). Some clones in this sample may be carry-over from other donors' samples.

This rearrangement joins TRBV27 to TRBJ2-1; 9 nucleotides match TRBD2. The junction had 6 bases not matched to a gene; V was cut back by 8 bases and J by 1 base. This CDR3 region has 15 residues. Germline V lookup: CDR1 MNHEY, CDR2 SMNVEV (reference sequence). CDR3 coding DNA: TGTGCCAGCGGGCGGGGGGGGGCTTCCTACAATGAGCAGTTCTTC. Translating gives CASGRGGASYNEQFF.

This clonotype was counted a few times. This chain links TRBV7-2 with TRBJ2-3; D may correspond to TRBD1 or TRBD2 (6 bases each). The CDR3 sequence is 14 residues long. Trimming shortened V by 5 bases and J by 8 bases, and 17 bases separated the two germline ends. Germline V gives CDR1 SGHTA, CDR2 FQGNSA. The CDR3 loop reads CASSERQVEGTQYF. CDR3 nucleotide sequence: TGTGCCAGCAGCGAGAGACAGGTGGAGGGTACGCAGTATTTT.

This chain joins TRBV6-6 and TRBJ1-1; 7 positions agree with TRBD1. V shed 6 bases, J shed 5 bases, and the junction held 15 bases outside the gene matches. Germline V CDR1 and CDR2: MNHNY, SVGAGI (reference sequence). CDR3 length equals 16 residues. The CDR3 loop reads CASSQPGQTLETEAFF. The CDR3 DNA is TGTGCCAGCAGCCAGCCGGGACAGACCTTAGAGACTGAAGCTTTCTTT.

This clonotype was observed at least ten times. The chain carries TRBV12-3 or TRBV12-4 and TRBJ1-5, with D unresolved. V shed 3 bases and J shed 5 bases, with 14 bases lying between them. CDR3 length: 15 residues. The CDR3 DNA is TGTGCCAGCAGTTTTTTGCAGGCCGGGGATCAGCCCCAGCATTTT. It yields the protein CASSFLQAGDQPQHF.

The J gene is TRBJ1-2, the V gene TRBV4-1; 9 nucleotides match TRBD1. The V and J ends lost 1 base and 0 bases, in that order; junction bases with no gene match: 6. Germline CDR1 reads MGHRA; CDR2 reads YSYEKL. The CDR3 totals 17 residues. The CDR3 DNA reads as TGCGCCAGCAGCCAAGTAGACAGGGGGTCAGCTAACTATGGCTACACCTTC. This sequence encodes CASSQVDRGSANYGYTF.

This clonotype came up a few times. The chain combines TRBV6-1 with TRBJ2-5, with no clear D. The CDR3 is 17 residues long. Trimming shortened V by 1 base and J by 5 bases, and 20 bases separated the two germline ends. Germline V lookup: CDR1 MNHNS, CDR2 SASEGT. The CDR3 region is CASSEEPSGPNGETQYF. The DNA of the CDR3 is TGTGCCAGCAGTGAAGAACCTTCCGGACCTAACGGGGAGACCCAGTACTTC.

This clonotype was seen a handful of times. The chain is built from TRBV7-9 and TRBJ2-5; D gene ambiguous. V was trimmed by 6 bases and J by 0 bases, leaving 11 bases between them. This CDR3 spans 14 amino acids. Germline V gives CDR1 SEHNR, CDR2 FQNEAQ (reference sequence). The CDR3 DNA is TGTGCCAGCAGTTCCCCGGAGAACCAAGAGACCCAGTACTTC. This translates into CASSSPENQETQYF.

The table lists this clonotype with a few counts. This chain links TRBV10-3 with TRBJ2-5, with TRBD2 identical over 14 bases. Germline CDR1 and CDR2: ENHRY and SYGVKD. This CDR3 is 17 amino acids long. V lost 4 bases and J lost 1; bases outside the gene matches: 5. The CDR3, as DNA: TGTGCCATCAGTGGGACTAGCGGGGGGACCTTCCAAGAGACCCAGTACTTC. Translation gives CAISGTSGGTFQETQYF.

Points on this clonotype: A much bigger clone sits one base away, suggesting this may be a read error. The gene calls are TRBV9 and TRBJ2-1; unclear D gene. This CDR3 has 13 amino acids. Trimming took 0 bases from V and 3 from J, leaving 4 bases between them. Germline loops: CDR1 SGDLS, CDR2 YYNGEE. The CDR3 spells CASSVDVYNEQFF. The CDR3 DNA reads TGTGCCAGCAGCGTAGATGTCTACAATGAGCAGTTCTTC. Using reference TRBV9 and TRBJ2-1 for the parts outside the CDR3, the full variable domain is DSGVTQTPKHLITATGQRVTLRCSPRSGDLSVYWYQQSLDQGLQFLIQYYNGEERAKGNILERFSAQQFPDLHSELNLSSLELGDSALYFCASSVDVYNEQFFGPGTRLTVL.

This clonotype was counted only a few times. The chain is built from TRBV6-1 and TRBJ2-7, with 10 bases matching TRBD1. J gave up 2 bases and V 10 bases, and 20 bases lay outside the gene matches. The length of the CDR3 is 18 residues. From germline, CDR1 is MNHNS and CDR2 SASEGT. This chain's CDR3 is CAILPLGQGNRHTYEQYF. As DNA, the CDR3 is TGTGCCATCCTTCCCTTGGGACAGGGGAACAGGCATACCTACGAGCAGTACTTC.

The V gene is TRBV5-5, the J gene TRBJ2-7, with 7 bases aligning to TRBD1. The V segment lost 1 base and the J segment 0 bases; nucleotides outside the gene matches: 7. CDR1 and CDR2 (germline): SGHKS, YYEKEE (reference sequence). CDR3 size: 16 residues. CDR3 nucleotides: TGTGCCAGCAGCTTGTCGGGACAGACAAGCTCCTACGAGCAGTACGTC. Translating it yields CASSLSGQTSSYEQYV.

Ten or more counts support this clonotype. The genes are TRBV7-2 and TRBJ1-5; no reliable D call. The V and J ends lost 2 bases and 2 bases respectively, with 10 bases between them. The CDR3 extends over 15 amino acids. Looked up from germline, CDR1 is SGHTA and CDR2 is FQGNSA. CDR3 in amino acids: CASSLFRRGNQPQHF. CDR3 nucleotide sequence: TGTGCCAGCAGCTTATTTCGGCGGGGCAATCAGCCCCAGCATTTT.

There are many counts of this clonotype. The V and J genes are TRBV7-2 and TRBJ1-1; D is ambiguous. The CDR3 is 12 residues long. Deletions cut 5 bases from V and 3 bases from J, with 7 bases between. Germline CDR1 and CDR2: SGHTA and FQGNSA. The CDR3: CASSLWDTEAFF. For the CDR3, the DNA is TGTGCCAGCAGCCTCTGGGACACTGAAGCTTTCTTT.

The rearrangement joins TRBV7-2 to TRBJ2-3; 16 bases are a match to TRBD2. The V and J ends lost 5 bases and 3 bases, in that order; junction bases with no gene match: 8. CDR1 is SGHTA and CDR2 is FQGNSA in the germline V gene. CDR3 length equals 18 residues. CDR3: CASSPGTSGGGVTDTQYF. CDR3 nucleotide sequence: TGTGCCAGCAGCCCCGGGACTAGCGGGGGGGGGGTAACAGATACGCAGTATTTT.

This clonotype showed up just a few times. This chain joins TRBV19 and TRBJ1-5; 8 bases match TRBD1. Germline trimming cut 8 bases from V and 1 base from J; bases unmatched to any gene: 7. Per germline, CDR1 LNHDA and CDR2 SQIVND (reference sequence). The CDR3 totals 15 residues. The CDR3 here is CASQLRDRSNQPQHF. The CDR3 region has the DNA TGTGCCAGTCAGCTCCGGGACAGGAGCAATCAGCCCCAGCATTTT.

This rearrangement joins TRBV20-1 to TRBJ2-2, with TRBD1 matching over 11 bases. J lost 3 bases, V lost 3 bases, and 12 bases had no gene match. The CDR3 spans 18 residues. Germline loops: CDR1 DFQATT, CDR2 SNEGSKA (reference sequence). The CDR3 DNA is TGCAGTGCTAGCGCCCGGGACAGGGGGTTTGAGTACACCGGGGAGCTGTTTTTT. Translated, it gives CSASARDRGFEYTGELFF.

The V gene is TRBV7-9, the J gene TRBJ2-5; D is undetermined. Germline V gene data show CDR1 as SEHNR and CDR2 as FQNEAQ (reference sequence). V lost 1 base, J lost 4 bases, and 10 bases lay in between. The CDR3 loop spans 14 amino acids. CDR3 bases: TGTGCCAGCAGCTTAGTGGGGATTTTAGAGACCCAGTACTTC. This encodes CASSLVGILETQYF.

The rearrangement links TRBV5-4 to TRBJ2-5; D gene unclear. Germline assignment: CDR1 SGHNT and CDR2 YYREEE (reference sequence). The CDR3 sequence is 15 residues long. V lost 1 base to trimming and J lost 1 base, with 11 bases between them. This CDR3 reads CASSLREWFQETQYF. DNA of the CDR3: TGTGCCAGCAGCTTGAGAGAGTGGTTCCAAGAGACCCAGTACTTC.

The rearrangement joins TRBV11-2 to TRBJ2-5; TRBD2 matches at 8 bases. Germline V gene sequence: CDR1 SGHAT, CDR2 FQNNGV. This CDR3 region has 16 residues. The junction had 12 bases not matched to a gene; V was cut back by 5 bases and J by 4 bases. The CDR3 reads CASSHEGGGYSETQYF. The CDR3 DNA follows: TGTGCCAGCAGCCATGAGGGCGGGGGGTACTCAGAGACCCAGTACTTC.